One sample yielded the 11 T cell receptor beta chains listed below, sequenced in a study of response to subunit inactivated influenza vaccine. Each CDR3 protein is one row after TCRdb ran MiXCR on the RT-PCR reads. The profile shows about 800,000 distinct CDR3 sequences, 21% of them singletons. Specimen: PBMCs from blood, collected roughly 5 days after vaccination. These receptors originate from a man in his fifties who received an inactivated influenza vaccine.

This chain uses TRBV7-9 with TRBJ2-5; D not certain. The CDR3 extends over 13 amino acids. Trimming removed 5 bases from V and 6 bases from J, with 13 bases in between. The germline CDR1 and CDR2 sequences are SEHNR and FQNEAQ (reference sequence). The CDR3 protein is CASSPRTGQTQYF. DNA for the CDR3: TGTGCCAGCAGCCCGAGGACCGGACAGACCCAGTACTTC.

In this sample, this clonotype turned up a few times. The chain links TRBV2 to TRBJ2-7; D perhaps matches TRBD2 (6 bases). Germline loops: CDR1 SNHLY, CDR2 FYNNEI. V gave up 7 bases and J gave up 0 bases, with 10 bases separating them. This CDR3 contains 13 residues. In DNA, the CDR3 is TGTGCCAGCATGCGGGGACTCTCCTACGAGCAGTACTTC. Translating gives CASMRGLSYEQYF.

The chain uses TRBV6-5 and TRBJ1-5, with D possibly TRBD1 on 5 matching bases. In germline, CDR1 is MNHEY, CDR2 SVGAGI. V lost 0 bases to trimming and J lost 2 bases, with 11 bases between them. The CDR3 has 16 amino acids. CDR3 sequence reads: CASSYSPRDGNQPQHF. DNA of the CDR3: TGTGCCAGCAGTTACTCGCCCAGGGATGGCAATCAGCCCCAGCATTTT.

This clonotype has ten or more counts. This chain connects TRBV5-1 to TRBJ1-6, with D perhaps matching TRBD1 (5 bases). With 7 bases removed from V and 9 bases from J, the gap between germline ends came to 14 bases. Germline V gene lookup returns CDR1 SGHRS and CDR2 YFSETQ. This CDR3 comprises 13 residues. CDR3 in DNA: TGCGCCAGCTGTCGAGCAGGGACTTCACCCCTCCACTTT. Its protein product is CASCRAGTSPLHF.

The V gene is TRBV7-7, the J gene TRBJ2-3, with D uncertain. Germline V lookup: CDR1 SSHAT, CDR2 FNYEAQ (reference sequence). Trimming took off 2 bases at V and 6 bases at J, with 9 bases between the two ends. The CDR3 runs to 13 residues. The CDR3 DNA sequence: TGTGCCAGCAGCTTATTCCTATTTGATACGCAGTATTTT. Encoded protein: CASSLFLFDTQYF.

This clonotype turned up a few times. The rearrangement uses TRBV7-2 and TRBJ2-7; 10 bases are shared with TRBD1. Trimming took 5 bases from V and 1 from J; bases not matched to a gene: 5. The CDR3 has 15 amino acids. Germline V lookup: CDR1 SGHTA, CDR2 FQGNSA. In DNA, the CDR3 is TGTGCCAGCAGCAGGGACAGGGGCGCGTCCTACGAGCAGTACTTC. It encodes CASSRDRGASYEQYF.

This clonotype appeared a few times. CDR3 region: CASSYSGTGFREQFF. The CDR3 DNA reads TGTGCCAGCAGTTACTCCGGGACAGGGTTTCGGGAGCAGTTCTTC. The genes are TRBV6-2 or TRBV6-3 and TRBJ2-1; TRBD1 matches at 9 bases. Germline V gives CDR1 MNHEY, CDR2 SVGEGT. V trimming: 0 bases; J trimming: 10 bases; junction bases outside the gene matches: 7. The CDR3 loop spans 15 amino acids.

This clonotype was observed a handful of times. CDR3 sequence (DNA): TGCAGTGCTAGAGATCTCGAAGCCATCTACGAGCAGTACTTC. Encoded protein: CSARDLEAIYEQYF. This chain joins TRBV20-1 and TRBJ2-7; no definite D call. CDR1 DFQATT and CDR2 SNEGSKA come from the germline V gene (reference sequence). The CDR3 totals 14 residues. V lost 0 bases to trimming and J lost 3 bases, with 12 bases between them.

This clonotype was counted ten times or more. Written as DNA, the CDR3 is TGTGCCAGCAGTCCTGGGGTTGTCACTGAAGCTTTCTTT. It yields the protein CASSPGVVTEAFF. The chain couples TRBV12-3 or TRBV12-4 to TRBJ1-1, with D hard to call. This CDR3 spans 13 amino acids. Deletions cut 5 bases from V and 4 bases from J, with 11 bases between.

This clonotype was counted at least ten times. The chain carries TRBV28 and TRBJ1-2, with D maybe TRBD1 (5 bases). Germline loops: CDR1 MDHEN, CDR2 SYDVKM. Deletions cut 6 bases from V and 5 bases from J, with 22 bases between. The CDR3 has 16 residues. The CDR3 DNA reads TGTGCCAGCAGATCTACAGCCTTCGGGGCAGGGTATGGCTACACCTTC. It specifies CASRSTAFGAGYGYTF.

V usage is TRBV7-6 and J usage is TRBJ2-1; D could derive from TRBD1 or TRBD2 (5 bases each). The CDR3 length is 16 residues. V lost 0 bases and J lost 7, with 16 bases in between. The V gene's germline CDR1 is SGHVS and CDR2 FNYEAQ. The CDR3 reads CASSLARAGSRNEQFF. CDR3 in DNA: TGTGCCAGCAGCTTAGCAAGGGCAGGGAGTAGGAATGAGCAGTTCTTC.